This T cell receptor (beta chain) was documented in a study of shared T cell receptors in the human thymus. CDR1 MGHRA and CDR2 YSYEKL come from the germline V gene. CDR3 length: 17 amino acids. J gave up 8 bases and V 1 base, and 14 bases lay outside the gene matches. This table comes from immunoSEQ multiplex PCR, and its TCRdb copy is limited to in-frame clones, with some not included. There are over 450,000 clones in the sample; about 84% occur only once, and less than 0.015% lies in the top ten. The sample was also linked to a second study, of human thymus T cells. That work adds: Donation came from healthy Finnish infants having corrective surgery for congenital heart defects. Corrective cardiac surgery supplied the resected thymus tissue. Thymic and blood repertoires showed apparently biased V and J gene usage. Related research examined unrelated individuals and reported that their thymic repertoires overlapped highly.

The sequencing input was thymocytes. The clonotype was recovered from a boy under two years old with a congenital heart defect. The gene calls are TRBV4-1 and TRBJ2-1; 7 bases are shared with TRBD2. CDR3 amino acids: CASSQGPIREGLDEQFF. DNA for the CDR3: TGCGCCAGCAGCCAAGGCCCTATTAGGGAGGGCCTAGATGAGCAGTTCTTC.